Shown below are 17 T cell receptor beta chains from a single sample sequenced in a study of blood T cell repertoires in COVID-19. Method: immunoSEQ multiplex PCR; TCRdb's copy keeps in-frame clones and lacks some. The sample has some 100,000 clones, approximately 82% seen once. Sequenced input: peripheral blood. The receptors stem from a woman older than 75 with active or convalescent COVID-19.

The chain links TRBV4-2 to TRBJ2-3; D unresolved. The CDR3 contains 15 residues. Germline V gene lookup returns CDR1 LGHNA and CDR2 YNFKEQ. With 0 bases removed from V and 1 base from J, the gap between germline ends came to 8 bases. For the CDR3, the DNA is TGTGCCAGCAGCCAAGATCTAAGCGGCACAGATACGCAGTATTTT. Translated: CASSQDLSGTDTQYF.

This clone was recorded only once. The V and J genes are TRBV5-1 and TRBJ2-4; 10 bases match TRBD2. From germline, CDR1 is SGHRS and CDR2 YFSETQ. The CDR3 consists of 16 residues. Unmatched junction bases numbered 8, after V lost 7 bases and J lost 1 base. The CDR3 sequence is CASRSLAGSAKNIQYF. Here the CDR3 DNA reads TGCGCCAGCCGGTCACTAGCGGGGTCTGCCAAAAACATTCAGTACTTC. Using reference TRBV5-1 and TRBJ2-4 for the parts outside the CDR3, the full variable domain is KAGVTQTPRYLIKTRGQQVTLSCSPISGHRSVSWYQQTPGQGLQFLFEYFSETQRNKGNFPGRFSGRQFSNSRSEMNVSTLELGDSALYLCASRSLAGSAKNIQYFGAGTRLSVL.

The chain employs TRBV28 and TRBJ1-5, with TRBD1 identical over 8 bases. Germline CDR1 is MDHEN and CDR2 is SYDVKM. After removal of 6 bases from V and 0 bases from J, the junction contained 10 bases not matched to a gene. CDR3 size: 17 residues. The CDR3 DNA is TGTGCCAGCAGGTCCAGGACAGGGCTCGGTAGCAATCAGCCCCAGCATTTT. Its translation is CASRSRTGLGSNQPQHF.

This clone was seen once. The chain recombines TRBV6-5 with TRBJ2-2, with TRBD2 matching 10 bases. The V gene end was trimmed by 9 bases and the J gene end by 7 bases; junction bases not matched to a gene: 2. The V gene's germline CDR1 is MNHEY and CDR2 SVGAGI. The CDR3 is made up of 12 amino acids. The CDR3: CASSGGLGELFF. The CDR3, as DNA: TGTGCCAGTAGCGGGGGGCTCGGGGAGCTGTTTTTT.

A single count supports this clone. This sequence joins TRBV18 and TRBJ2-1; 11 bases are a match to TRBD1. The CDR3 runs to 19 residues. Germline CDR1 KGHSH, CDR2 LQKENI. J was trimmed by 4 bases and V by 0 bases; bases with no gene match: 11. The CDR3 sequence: CASSPPWGTGGPRYNEQFF. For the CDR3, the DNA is TGTGCCAGCTCACCACCGTGGGGGACAGGGGGACCAAGATACAATGAGCAGTTCTTC. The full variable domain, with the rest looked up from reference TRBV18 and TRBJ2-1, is NAGVMQNPRHLVRRRGQEARLRCSPMKGHSHVYWYRQLPEEGLKFMVYLQKENIIDESGMPKERFSAEFPKEGPSILRIQQVVRGDSAAYFCASSPPWGTGGPRYNEQFFGPGTRLTVL.

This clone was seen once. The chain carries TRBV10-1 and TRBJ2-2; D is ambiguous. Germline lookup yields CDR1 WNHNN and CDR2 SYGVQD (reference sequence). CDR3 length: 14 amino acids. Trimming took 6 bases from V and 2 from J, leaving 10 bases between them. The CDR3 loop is CASRVDTNTGELFF. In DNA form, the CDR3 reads TGCGCCAGCAGGGTTGACACCAACACCGGGGAGCTGTTTTTT.

The CDR3 DNA is TGTGCCAGCAGCTTAGTGGGGGGACCCTACGAGCAGTACTTC. Translated: CASSLVGGPYEQYF. The V call is TRBV7-8, the J call TRBJ2-7, with a tentative D call TRBD2 (6 bases). Trimming left V 1 base short and J 2 bases short, with 9 bases between. Germline CDR1 SGHVS, CDR2 FQNEAQ. The CDR3 length is 14 residues.

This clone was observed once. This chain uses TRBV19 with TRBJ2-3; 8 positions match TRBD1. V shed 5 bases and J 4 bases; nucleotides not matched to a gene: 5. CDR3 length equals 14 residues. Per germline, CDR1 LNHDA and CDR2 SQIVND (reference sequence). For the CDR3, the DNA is TGTGCCAGTAGTGATGGGACAGGATCAGATACGCAGTATTTT. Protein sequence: CASSDGTGSDTQYF.

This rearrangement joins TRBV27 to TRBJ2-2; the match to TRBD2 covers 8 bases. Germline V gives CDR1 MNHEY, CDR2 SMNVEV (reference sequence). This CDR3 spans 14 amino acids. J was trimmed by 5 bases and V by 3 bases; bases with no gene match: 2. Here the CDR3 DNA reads TGTGCCAGCAGTTTTCGGGGGGGAACCGGGGAGCTGTTTTTT. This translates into CASSFRGGTGELFF.

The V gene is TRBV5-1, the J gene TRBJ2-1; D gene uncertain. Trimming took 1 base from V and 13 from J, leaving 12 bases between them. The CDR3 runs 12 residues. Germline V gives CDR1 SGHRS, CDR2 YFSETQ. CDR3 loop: CASSLSSGFQFF. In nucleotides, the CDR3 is TGCGCCAGCAGCTTGTCGTCAGGATTTCAGTTCTTC.

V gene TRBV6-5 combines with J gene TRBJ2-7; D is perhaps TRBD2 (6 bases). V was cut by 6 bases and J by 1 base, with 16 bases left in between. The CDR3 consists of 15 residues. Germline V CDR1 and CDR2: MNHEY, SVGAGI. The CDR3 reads CASSLFSGSSYEQYF. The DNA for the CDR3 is TGTGCCAGCAGCCTCTTTAGCGGATCGTCCTACGAGCAGTACTTC.

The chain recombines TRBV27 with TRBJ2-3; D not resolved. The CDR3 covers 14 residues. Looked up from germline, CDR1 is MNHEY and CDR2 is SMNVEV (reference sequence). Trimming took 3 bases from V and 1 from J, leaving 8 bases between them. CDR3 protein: CASSFALGTDTQYF. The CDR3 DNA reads TGTGCCAGCAGTTTTGCGCTGGGCACAGATACGCAGTATTTT.

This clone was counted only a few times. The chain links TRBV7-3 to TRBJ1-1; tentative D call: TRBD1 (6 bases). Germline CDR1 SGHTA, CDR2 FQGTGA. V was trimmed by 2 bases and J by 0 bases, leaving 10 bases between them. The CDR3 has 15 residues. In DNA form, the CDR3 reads TGTGCCAGCAGCTTAGGGGGACATTTGAACACTGAAGCTTTCTTT. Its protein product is CASSLGGHLNTEAFF.

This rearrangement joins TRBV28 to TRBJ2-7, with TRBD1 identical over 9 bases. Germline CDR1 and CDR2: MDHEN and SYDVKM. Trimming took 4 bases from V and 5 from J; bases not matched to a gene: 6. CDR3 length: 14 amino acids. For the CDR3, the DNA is TGTGCCAGCAGTTCCGGGACAGGGTACGACGAGCAGTACTTC. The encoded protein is CASSSGTGYDEQYF.

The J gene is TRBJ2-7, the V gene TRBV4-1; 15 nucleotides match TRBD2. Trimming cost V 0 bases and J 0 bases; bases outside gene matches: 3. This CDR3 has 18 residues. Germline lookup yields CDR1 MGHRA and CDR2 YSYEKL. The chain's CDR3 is CASSQDPGLAGGSYEQYF. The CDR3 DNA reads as TGCGCCAGCAGCCAAGATCCGGGACTAGCGGGGGGCTCCTACGAGCAGTACTTC.

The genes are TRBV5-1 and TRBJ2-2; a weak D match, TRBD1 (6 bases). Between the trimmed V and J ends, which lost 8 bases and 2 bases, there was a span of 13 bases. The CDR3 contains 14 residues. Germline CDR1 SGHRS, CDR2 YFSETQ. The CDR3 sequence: CARNRAFNTGELFF. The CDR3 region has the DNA TGCGCCAGAAACAGGGCCTTCAACACCGGGGAGCTGTTTTTT.

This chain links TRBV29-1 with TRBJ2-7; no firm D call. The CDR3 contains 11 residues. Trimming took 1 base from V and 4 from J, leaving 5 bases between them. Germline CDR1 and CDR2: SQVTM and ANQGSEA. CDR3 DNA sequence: TGCAGCGTTGAAGGTGTATACGAGCAGTACTTC. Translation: CSVEGVYEQYF.